This T cell receptor beta chain is from a study of blood T cells in healthy people across ages. Germline CDR1 DFQATT, CDR2 SNEGSKA (reference sequence). This CDR3 has 12 amino acids. Regarding the study as a whole: Getting older went along with TCR beta diversity per million T cells dropping roughly linearly.

The sample holds one count of this clonotype. Its matching antigen is unknown. The junction departs from germline at one end; a sequencing error may be responsible. It was with a sample-barcoded 5' primer and a J-beta primer mix that a second PCR of roughly 7 to 12 cycles was run. Every sample produced at least 3 million CDR3-containing paired-end reads. TCRdb passed the 5' RACE reads through MiXCR, listing each CDR3 protein once. The sample consists of more than 800,000 distinct CDR3 sequences, more than 40% of them appearing once. The sequence was obtained from a woman aged 60-75 years in good health. The sample was blood. V is TRBV20-1 and J is TRBJ2-1; D not certain. The CDR3 DNA is TGCAATGCTAGAGAATACGCGGATGAGCAGTTCTTC. Its translation: CNAREYADEQFF.